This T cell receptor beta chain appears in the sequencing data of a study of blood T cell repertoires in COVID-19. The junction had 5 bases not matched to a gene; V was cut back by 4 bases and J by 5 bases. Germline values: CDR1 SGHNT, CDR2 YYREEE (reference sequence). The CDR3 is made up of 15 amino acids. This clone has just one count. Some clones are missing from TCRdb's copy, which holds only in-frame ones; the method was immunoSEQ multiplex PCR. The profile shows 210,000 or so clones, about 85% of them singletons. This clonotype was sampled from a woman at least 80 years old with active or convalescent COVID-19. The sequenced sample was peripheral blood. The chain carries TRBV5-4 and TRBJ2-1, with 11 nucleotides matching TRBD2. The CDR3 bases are TGTGCCAGCAGCCCTACTAGCGGGAGAAACAATGAGCAGTTCTTC. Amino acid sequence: CASSPTSGRNNEQFF.